This T cell receptor beta chain was recovered during a study of T cells in Graves' hyperthyroidism and ophthalmopathy (dated by TCRdb to the late 2010s). Regarding the research as a whole: Peripheral blood samples were taken at initial diagnosis, before any treatment was given. The approximately 97 discovery patients were randomly divided into training and test sets at a 7:3 ratio. TCR V-J signatures able to tell the groups apart were searched for in a discovery cohort of around 95 patients, of whom over 40 had Graves' ophthalmopathy and some 60 had stable Graves' hyperthyroidism. Whether ophthalmopathy could be predicted prospectively was tested in an independent validation cohort made up of roughly 20 hyperthyroidism patients plus 17 patients who later progressed to ophthalmopathy. After sampling, hyperthyroidism patients received methimazole starting at 30 mg daily, and ophthalmopathy patients received high-dose intravenous methylprednisolone. The study also compared thyroid tissue and blood T-cell repertoires from five or six Graves' hyperthyroidism patients. TCR Vbeta CDR3 sequencing of approximately 140 peripheral blood samples (approximately 44 ophthalmopathy, under 80 hyperthyroidism and some 17 progressor patients) is reported in the paper.

The TCR beta CDR3 regions were amplified from RNA transcripts. The first round of RT-PCR for the TCR CDR3 was performed with the HTBI primer set and the Qiagen OneStep RT-PCR kit. A second multiplex PCR round built the libraries, followed by size selection and purification. Paired-end sequencing of the libraries was performed with 100 bp reads on an Illumina HiSeq2000. In the paper's pipeline: SOAPnuke was used to process the raw data, with reads discarded if the reads contained adapters or uncalled bases, had a mean Phred below 15, or lacked an exact constant-primer or identifier match. High-quality paired reads were merged with COPE v1.2.5, and unique nucleotide sequences were defined as clonotypes. MiTCR v1.1 was used to align the clonotypes against IMGT TRBV, TRBD and TRBJ reference segments. Analysis was restricted to V-J combinations with a frequency above 0.0001, which covered 99% to 99.2% of repertoires. A TCS score was defined as the ratio of F50 (clonal expansion) to E x V (chaos), with BLOSUM62-based TCRdist applied between CDR3 peptides within each V-J. Welch's t-statistics and random forest reduced 450 to 600 V-J features to around 14, which were used in a naive Bayes classifier (R e1071). The public reads were run again by TCRdb, first through fastp at Q25 and then through MiXCR, and only productive beta chains were kept. Each entry merges the rows of one CDR3 protein and shows their most common DNA and genes. TCRdb's processing, not the authors', yielded these V and J calls. This sample comprises about 600,000 distinct CDR3 sequences, 16% of them detected only once. The top ten clones comprise roughly 3.3% of the sample.

The full study reports these points: In validation, the model predicted progression to ophthalmopathy a median of roughly 6.5 months before onset, with roughly 70% sensitivity and 72.22% specificity. A 13 V-J signature model separated ophthalmopathy from stable hyperthyroidism, with roughly 88% sensitivity and 81.08% specificity in cross-validation and 80%/75% in testing. No statistical method was used to fix the sample size in advance, and group allocation was not hidden from the investigators. Most expanded thyroid clonotypes (frequency above 0.001) were also detected in blood, a finding suggesting that blood repertoires may reflect thyroid immune responses.

Spanning cysteine to phenylalanine, the CDR3 consists of 15 amino acids. The read is trimmed to its CDR3 DNA, 45 bases read in frame from base 1. The CDR1 and CDR2 encoded by the germline V gene are SGDLS and YYNGEE. Deletion took 5 bases off V and 7 bases off J, with a span of 19 bases between the germline ends. Ophthalmopathy patients had moderately to severely active disease, Clinical Activity Score of at least 3, NOSPECS grade of at least 4, and duration under 3 months. Any patient with an uncontrolled infection, another autoimmune disease, pregnancy or lactation was excluded. Diagnoses were based on clinical symptoms, serum thyroxine and TRAb, thyroid ultrasound and orbital computed tomography. PBMCs were isolated from around 10 ml of fresh peripheral blood by Ficoll-Paque density gradient centrifugation. Total RNA was extracted with Trizol reagent, and quality was checked on an Agilent 2100 Bioanalyzer.

In regard to this clonotype: Its antigen is currently not known. Within one base of it there is no much larger clone, and no base qualities were kept.

The source is a woman aged 40 to 50 with Graves' ophthalmopathy. What was sequenced was blood. The chain couples TRBV9 to TRBJ2-1; the D segment might be TRBD1 or TRBD2, since each matches 5 bases. The DNA reads TGTGCCAGCAGTATCATGGCGGGTGAGGGGAATGAGCAGTTCTTC. It translates to CASSIMAGEGNEQFF.